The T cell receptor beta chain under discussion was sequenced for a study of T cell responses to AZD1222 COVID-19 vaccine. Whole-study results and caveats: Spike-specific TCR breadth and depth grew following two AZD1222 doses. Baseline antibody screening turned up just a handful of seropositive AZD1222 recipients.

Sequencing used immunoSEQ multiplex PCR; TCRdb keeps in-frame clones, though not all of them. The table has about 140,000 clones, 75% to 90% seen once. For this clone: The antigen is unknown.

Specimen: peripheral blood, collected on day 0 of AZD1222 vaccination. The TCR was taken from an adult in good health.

CDR3: CASSERTNTGELFF. CDR3 nucleotides: TGCGCCAGCAGTGAGCGTACGAACACCGGGGAGCTGTTTTTT. The chain uses TRBV10-1 and TRBJ2-2; D unclear. V shed 2 bases and J shed 0 bases, with 4 bases lying between them. The germline V gene has CDR1 WNHNN and CDR2 SYGVQD (reference sequence). The CDR3 covers 14 residues.